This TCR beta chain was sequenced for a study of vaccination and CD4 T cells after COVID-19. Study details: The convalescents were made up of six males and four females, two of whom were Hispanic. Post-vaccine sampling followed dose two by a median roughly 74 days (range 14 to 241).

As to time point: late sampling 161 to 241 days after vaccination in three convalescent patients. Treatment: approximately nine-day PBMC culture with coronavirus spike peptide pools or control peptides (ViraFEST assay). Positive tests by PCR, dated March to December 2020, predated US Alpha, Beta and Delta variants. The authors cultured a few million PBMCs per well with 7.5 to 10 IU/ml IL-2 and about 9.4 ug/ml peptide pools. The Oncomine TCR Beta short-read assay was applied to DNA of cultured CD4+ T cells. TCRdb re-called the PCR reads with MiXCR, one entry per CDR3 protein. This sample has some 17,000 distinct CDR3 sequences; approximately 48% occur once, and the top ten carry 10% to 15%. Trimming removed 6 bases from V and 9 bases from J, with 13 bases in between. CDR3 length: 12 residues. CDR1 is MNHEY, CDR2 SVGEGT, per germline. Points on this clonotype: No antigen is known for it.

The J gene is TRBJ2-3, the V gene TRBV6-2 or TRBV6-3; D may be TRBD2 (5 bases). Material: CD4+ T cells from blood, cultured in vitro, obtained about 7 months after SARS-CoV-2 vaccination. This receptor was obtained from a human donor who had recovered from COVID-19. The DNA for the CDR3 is TGTGCCAGCAGCCCTAGGACGGGGACGCAGTATTTT. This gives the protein CASSPRTGTQYF.